This record covers a single T cell receptor beta chain. This clone was seen a single time. This clone's antigen is unknown. Qualities for individual bases were not recorded, and no much larger clone is one base off. In the prospective study, participants were roughly 18 to 90 years old, resided in under 30 geographic areas of the United States, and were enrolled through a virtual design. To assign participants to cohorts, the prospective study relied on clinical history that participants themselves reported in a screening survey and a study questionnaire. For ImmuneRACE Cohort 3, a participant was defined as recovered based on two consecutive negative NP/OP PCR tests, clearance by a healthcare professional, or resolution of symptoms. In the prospective study, whole blood, serum and a nasopharyngeal or oropharyngeal swab were collected from each participant by mobile phlebotomists. Over a roughly 2-month period, participants in the prospective study had the option of providing additional blood draws and questionnaires. Blood samples from the prospective study were shipped frozen or at room temperature prior to DNA extraction.

This record comes from a study of blood T cell repertoires in COVID-19 (TCRdb year 2020). A note on the overall study: The collaborator samples originated in the United States, Italy and Spain and spanned the acute and convalescent phases of COVID-19. The material from the prospective study consisted of cDNA or gDNA derived from T cells, B-cell-depleted T cells, or PBMCs. Subjects who had been exposed to COVID-19, were actively infected with it, or had recovered from it provided the deeply sampled blood TCRbeta repertoires that made up the dataset. The repertoires were released in a freely available public database meant as a resource for research on the immune response to SARS-CoV-2. The samples were drawn from two sources: the first 160 participants of the ongoing ImmuneRACE study, and 1,000 to 1,500 subjects contributed by 6 global collaborators. A de-identified subject ID, COVID-19 status, age in years and sex were almost always included in the sample metadata. HLA class I and class II types, where available, came from metadata supplied by the sample provider rather than from assay-based typing.

Broader findings and caveats from the paper: The amount of clinical and demographic metadata varied by source and participant and was provided uncurated.

TCRbeta CDR3 regions were amplified from genomic DNA by means of the immunoSEQ Assay, a bias-controlled multiplex PCR. Processing in the source paper ran as follows. Nucleated cell counts per sample were estimated from amplification of reference gene primers within the assay. To quantify the absolute abundance of each unique TCRbeta CDR3 rearrangement, sequence reads were collapsed and filtered. For each sample, productive Simpson clonality was calculated by taking the square root of Simpson's diversity index across productive rearrangements. The immuneACCESS repertoire file appears here via TCRdb, limited to in-frame rearrangements. These files lack a portion of the clones; in checked studies, under half of the deficit traces to unresolved V genes, and the cause of the others is not known. V and J calls and clone size are those listed in that table; D and trimming were worked out from the DNA. For this sample there are about 260,000 clones; more than 75% appear just once. Clones ranked in the top ten supply approximately 2.1% of the sample.

The sample was PBMCs or T cells enriched from blood (not recorded which). The sequence came from a woman in her 50s who had recovered from COVID-19.

CDR3 protein: CASSASVYTEAFF. The DNA sequence reads TGCGCCAGCAGTGCATCGGTCTATACTGAAGCTTTCTTT. The chain is made from TRBV10-2 and TRBJ1-1; the D gene cannot be resolved reliably. The germline V gene provides CDR1 WSHSY and CDR2 SAAADI. The CDR3 measures 13 amino acids from cysteine to phenylalanine. CDR3 DNA is the only sequence kept; it has 39 bases, read in frame from the first base. V is shortened by 4 bases, J by 5 bases, and the region joining them spans 11 bases.